This T cell receptor beta chain was sequenced for a study of cytomegalovirus exposure and HLA in healthy donors. This CDR3 spans 13 amino acids. After removal of 8 bases from V and 2 bases from J, the junction contained 3 bases not matched to a gene. Germline values: CDR1 MNHEY, CDR2 SMNVEV (reference sequence). Study-wide results and caveats: Most TCR sequences were rare, but some public TCRs occurred in many donors. Some V segments, including TRBV6-2 and TRBV6-3, were excluded as indistinguishable. The CMV antigen specificity of a few CMV-associated chains was confirmed through in vitro analysis. The investigators catalogued some 150 TCR beta chains as cytomegalovirus-associated.

Primers: 60 Vbeta forward and 13 Jbeta reverse. The protocol was immunoSEQ multiplex PCR, while the TCRdb copy is restricted to in-frame clones and leaves out a portion. The table includes 100,000 to 150,000 clones, over 60% detected once. This clone turned up a few times. What it binds is unknown. The specimen sequenced was PBMCs. This clonotype was obtained from a male donor in good health and CMV-seropositive. J is TRBJ2-7 and V is TRBV27; 10 bases fit TRBD1. DNA of the CDR3: TGTGCCAGCCAGGGACAGGGGCCCTACGAGCAGTACTTC. Translation: CASQGQGPYEQYF.